This is a list of T cell receptor beta chains from one sample in a study of T cell changes during pregnancy in multiple sclerosis. Clones were read by immunoSEQ multiplex PCR, and TCRdb kept only the in-frame ones, dropping some. The profile shows 60,000 to 65,000 clones, about 92% of them singletons. Sequenced material: peripheral blood, taken in the second trimester of pregnancy. The source of these receptors is a female donor in good health, enrolled as a control in a pregnancy study. The CDR3 runs from the conserved cysteine through the conserved F or W. D genes are given only for firm matches. Clone size is not always given. Where it is, it says once, few, many or a class for expanded clones.

V gene: TRBV7-2; clone size: .; J gene: TRBJ2-3; D gene: .; CDR3 protein: CASSLGDTSYTDTQYF; CDR3 DNA: TGTGCCAGCAGCTTAGGGGACACGTCCTACACAGATACGCAGTATTTT
V gene: TRBV14; clone size: .; J gene: TRBJ2-1; D gene: .; CDR3 protein: CASSQDSWVYNEQFF; CDR3 DNA: TGTGCCAGCAGCCAGGACAGTTGGGTCTACAATGAGCAGTTCTTC
V gene: TRBV27; clone size: .; J gene: TRBJ2-7; D gene: .; CDR3 protein: CASSSNYEQYF; CDR3 DNA: TGTGCCAGCAGTTCAAACTACGAGCAGTACTTC
V gene: TRBV28; clone size: .; J gene: TRBJ1-5; D gene: .; CDR3 protein: CASSYSPGSPQHF; CDR3 DNA: TGTGCCAGCAGTTACTCACCAGGGTCGCCCCAGCATTTT
V gene: TRBV28; clone size: .; J gene: TRBJ2-1; D gene: TRBD2; CDR3 protein: CASSFSGFYNEQFF; CDR3 DNA: TGTGCCAGCAGCTTTAGCGGGTTTTACAATGAGCAGTTCTTC
V gene: TRBV10-1; clone size: once; J gene: TRBJ2-2; D gene: TRBD2; CDR3 protein: CAGVLSGLAGGENTGELFF; CDR3 DNA: TGCGCCGGGGTTCTCTCGGGACTAGCGGGAGGCGAGAACACCGGGGAGCTGTTTTTT
V gene: TRBV19; clone size: .; J gene: TRBJ2-2; D gene: .; CDR3 protein: CASSSQNTGELFF; CDR3 DNA: TGTGCCAGTAGTTCCCAAAACACCGGGGAGCTGTTTTTT
V gene: TRBV15; clone size: .; J gene: TRBJ2-7; D gene: .; CDR3 protein: CATRLSGEWEQYF; CDR3 DNA: TGTGCCACCAGGTTATCAGGGGAGTGGGAGCAGTACTTC
V gene: TRBV7-3; clone size: .; J gene: TRBJ2-3; D gene: .; CDR3 protein: CASSANPTTDTQYF; CDR3 DNA: TGTGCCAGCAGCGCAAACCCTACCACAGATACGCAGTATTTT
V gene: TRBV5-1; clone size: .; J gene: TRBJ2-2; D gene: TRBD1; CDR3 protein: CASSFQQGSGELFF; CDR3 DNA: TGCGCCAGCAGCTTCCAACAGGGGAGCGGGGAGCTGTTTTTT
V gene: TRBV19; clone size: .; J gene: TRBJ1-3; D gene: .; CDR3 protein: CASSASSSGNTIYF; CDR3 DNA: TGTGCCAGTAGCGCCTCTAGCTCTGGAAACACCATATATTTT
V gene: TRBV6-5; clone size: .; J gene: TRBJ2-7; D gene: .; CDR3 protein: CASSGTNSSYEQYF; CDR3 DNA: TGTGCCAGCAGTGGGACAAATAGCTCCTACGAGCAGTACTTC
V gene: TRBV7-9; clone size: .; J gene: TRBJ2-2; D gene: .; CDR3 protein: CASSPGVGELFF; CDR3 DNA: TGTGCCAGCAGTCCGGGTGTCGGGGAGCTGTTTTTT
V gene: TRBV6-5; clone size: .; J gene: TRBJ2-7; D gene: TRBD1; CDR3 protein: CASSRTGGHEQYF; CDR3 DNA: TGTGCCAGCAGCCGGACAGGGGGGCACGAGCAGTACTTC
V gene: TRBV30; clone size: .; J gene: TRBJ2-1; D gene: .; CDR3 protein: CAWSDTGKGEQFF; CDR3 DNA: TGTGCCTGGAGCGACACAGGGAAGGGTGAGCAGTTCTTC
V gene: TRBV6-6; clone size: .; J gene: TRBJ1-1; D gene: TRBD1; CDR3 protein: CASTDKQGAGTEAFF; CDR3 DNA: TGTGCCAGCACCGACAAACAGGGGGCGGGTACTGAAGCTTTCTTC
V gene: TRBV5-1; clone size: .; J gene: TRBJ2-5; D gene: TRBD1; CDR3 protein: CASSPGTVETQYF; CDR3 DNA: TGCGCCAGCAGCCCCGGGACAGTGGAGACCCAGTACTTC
V gene: TRBV29-1; clone size: once; J gene: TRBJ2-2; D gene: .; CDR3 protein: CSATARTDLTGELFF; CDR3 DNA: TGCAGCGCTACGGCGAGGACAGATCTCACCGGGGAGCTGTTTTTT
V gene: TRBV6-1; clone size: few; J gene: TRBJ1-1; D gene: .; CDR3 protein: CASSEEATGGTEAFF; CDR3 DNA: TGTGCCAGCAGTGAAGAAGCCACCGGGGGAACTGAAGCTTTCTTT
V gene: TRBV6-1; clone size: .; J gene: TRBJ2-3; D gene: TRBD1; CDR3 protein: CASSDRDRELTDTQYF; CDR3 DNA: TGTGCCAGCAGTGACAGGGACAGGGAGCTTACAGATACGCAGTATTTT
V gene: TRBV29-1; clone size: few; J gene: TRBJ1-2; D gene: .; CDR3 protein: CSVGEGDGYTF; CDR3 DNA: TGCAGCGTTGGTGAAGGGGATGGCTACACCTTC
V gene: TRBV7-9; clone size: .; J gene: TRBJ2-7; D gene: .; CDR3 protein: CASSSPARVSSYEQYF; CDR3 DNA: TGTGCCAGCAGCTCCCCGGCCAGGGTGAGCTCCTACGAGCAGTACTTC
V gene: TRBV20-1; clone size: .; J gene: TRBJ2-3; D gene: .; CDR3 protein: CSASDSFTRYF; CDR3 DNA: TGCAGTGCGTCCGACAGTTTCACACGGTATTTT
V gene: TRBV2; clone size: once; J gene: TRBJ2-7; D gene: .; CDR3 protein: CASITGLDEQYF; CDR3 DNA: TGTGCCAGCATTACAGGGCTCGACGAGCAGTACTTC
V gene: TRBV16; clone size: .; J gene: TRBJ2-3; D gene: .; CDR3 protein: CASSQSRPSTDTQYF; CDR3 DNA: TGTGCCAGCAGCCAATCGAGGCCTAGCACAGATACGCAGTATTTT
V gene: TRBV28; clone size: .; J gene: TRBJ2-7; D gene: .; CDR3 protein: CASSFKAGWQTYEQYF; CDR3 DNA: TGTGCCAGCAGTTTCAAGGCGGGCTGGCAAACCTACGAGCAGTACTTC
V gene: TRBV5-1; clone size: .; J gene: TRBJ2-3; D gene: .; CDR3 protein: CASSSDRNTDTQYF; CDR3 DNA: TGCGCCAGCAGCTCGGACAGAAACACAGATACGCAGTATTTT
V gene: TRBV27; clone size: .; J gene: TRBJ2-1; D gene: .; CDR3 protein: CASSSRGGEQFF; CDR3 DNA: TGTGCCAGCAGTTCTCGGGGAGGTGAGCAGTTCTTC
V gene: TRBV11-2; clone size: .; J gene: TRBJ1-4; D gene: .; CDR3 protein: CASSLGEGDVEKLFF; CDR3 DNA: TGTGCCAGCAGCTTAGGTGAGGGGGACGTTGAAAAACTGTTTTTT
V gene: TRBV28; clone size: once; J gene: TRBJ2-5; D gene: .; CDR3 protein: CASSPNRVGQETQYF; CDR3 DNA: TGTGCCAGCAGTCCCAACAGGGTAGGCCAAGAGACCCAGTACTTC